A single TCR beta chain is shown here with its context. Its target is unknown. This record belongs to a study of cytomegalovirus exposure and HLA in healthy donors. In the study overall: Most donors, 80% to 90% of several hundred genotyped, fell in the Caucasian-associated ancestry cluster. Study observations and caveats: The study designated 150 or so TCR beta chains cytomegalovirus-associated. A later analysis showed HLA-associated TCR beta chains outstripping equally common others in clonal expansion. Prior analysis indicated that the majority of TCR beta V segments exhibited productivity approximately 90% or approximately 30% of the time.

60 Vbeta and 13 Jbeta primers were used in PCR. The repertoire was sequenced with immunoSEQ multiplex PCR; TCRdb's copy has only in-frame clones and lacks some. The sample lists some 180,000 clones, approximately 73% occurring once. Material for sequencing was PBMCs. The origin of this receptor is a woman aged 25-40 years in good health and CMV-seropositive.

CDR3 bases: TGTGCCAGCAGGCTTACAGGGTACCTTAACGATGAGCAGTTCTTC. It codes for CASRLTGYLNDEQFF. This chain uses TRBV28 with TRBJ2-1; D may be TRBD1 (6 bases). The CDR3 totals 15 residues. The germline V and J ends were trimmed by 6 bases and 8 bases, with 20 bases remaining between them. Germline values: CDR1 MDHEN, CDR2 SYDVKM.